The clone carrying this T cell receptor beta chain has at least ten counts. Thyroid surgery was preceded by no treatment in any patient. This CDR3 is built from 11 residues. Germline lookup yields CDR1 MNHEY and CDR2 SMNVEV (reference sequence). The germline V and J ends were trimmed by 6 bases and 2 bases, with 3 bases remaining between them. This sample stems from a study of metastatic and nonmetastatic thyroid tumors. Using MiXCR, TCRdb reanalyzed the PCR reads. The sample consists of fewer than 100,000 clones, 14% to 15% of them appearing once. Sequenced material: blood. This receptor was taken from a female donor with papillary thyroid cancer or a benign thyroid nodule (not recorded which). Some clones in this sample may be carry-over from other donors' samples. The rearrangement links TRBV27 to TRBJ2-3; D gene unclear. CDR3 in DNA: TGTGCCAGCAGGCTCACAGATACGCAGTATTTT. Encoded protein: CASRLTDTQYF.